Sequencing of this T cell receptor (beta chain) was carried out in a study of T cell changes during pregnancy in multiple sclerosis. Sequenced by immunoSEQ multiplex PCR; TCRdb stores in-frame clones only, minus some. Of about 64,000 clones listed, roughly 92% are singletons. The germline CDR1 and CDR2 sequences are MNHEY and SMNVEV (reference sequence). The CDR3 contains 18 residues. J gave up 4 bases and V 0 bases, and 8 bases lay outside the gene matches. This receptor was taken from a female donor with multiple sclerosis, enrolled in a pregnancy study. The sequences come from peripheral blood, collected in the second trimester of pregnancy. V is TRBV27 and J is TRBJ2-7, with 14 nucleotides matching TRBD2. CDR3: CASSLSGLAGAGSYEQYF. The CDR3 coding sequence is TGTGCCAGCAGTTTATCGGGACTAGCGGGAGCGGGTAGTTACGAGCAGTACTTC.